Presented here are 3 T cell receptor beta chains from one specimen sequenced in a study of shared clonotypes between healthy human individuals. Produced via immunoSEQ multiplex PCR; TCRdb's table is partial and in-frame only. The top ten clones hold under 0.65% of a sample with about 1.1 million clones, 75% to 80% of them seen once. The material sequenced was memory CD4+ T cells from PBMCs. Documented subset: CD45RA-negative fraction. The receptors were gathered from a man in his late teens or twenties in good health. Some clones in this sample may be carry-over from other donors' samples.

The CDR3 loop is CASSPRQGSPVETQYF. CDR3 bases: TGTGCCAGCAGCCCCAGACAGGGGAGTCCCGTGGAGACCCAGTACTTC. The gene calls are TRBV5-5 and TRBJ2-5; 8 bases are a match to TRBD1. There are 16 residues in the CDR3. V shed 4 bases, J shed 5 bases, and the junction held 13 bases outside the gene matches. CDR1 is SGHKS, CDR2 YYEKEE, per germline (reference sequence).

As regards this clone: Other nucleotide sequences from this sample produce the same CDR3. The V call is TRBV29-1, the J call TRBJ1-5; no definite D call. V was cut by 4 bases and J by 2 bases, with 9 bases left in between. The CDR3 consists of 13 residues. CDR1 SQVTM and CDR2 ANQGSEA come from the germline V gene. DNA for the CDR3: TGCAGCGTTGTACTGTCGGGCAATCAGCCCCAGCATTTT. This encodes CSVVLSGNQPQHF. Full variable domain (rest looked up from reference TRBV29-1 and TRBJ1-5): SAVISQKPSRDICQRGTSLTIQCQVDSQVTMMFWYRQQPGQSLTLIATANQGSEATYESGFVIDKFPISRPNLTFSTLTVSNMSPEDSSIYLCSVVLSGNQPQHFGDGTRLSIL.

This chain uses TRBV5-1 with TRBJ2-2, with 7 bases matching TRBD1. V was clipped by 4 bases and J by 3 bases; unmatched bases: 9. The CDR3 loop spans 16 amino acids. Germline values: CDR1 SGHRS, CDR2 YFSETQ. This chain's CDR3 is CASSIEGGRDTGELFF. The CDR3 nucleotides read TGCGCCAGCAGCATTGAAGGGGGCCGAGACACCGGGGAGCTGTTTTTT.